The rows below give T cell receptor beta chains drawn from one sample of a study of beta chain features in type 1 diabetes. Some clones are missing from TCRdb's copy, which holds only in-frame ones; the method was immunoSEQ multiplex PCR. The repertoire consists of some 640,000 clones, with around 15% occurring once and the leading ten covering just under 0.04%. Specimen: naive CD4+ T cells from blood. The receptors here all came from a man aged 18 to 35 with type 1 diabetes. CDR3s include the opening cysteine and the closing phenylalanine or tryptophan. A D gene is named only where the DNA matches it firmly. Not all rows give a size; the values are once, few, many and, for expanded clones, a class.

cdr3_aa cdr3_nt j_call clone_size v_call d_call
CASSLNTDTEAFF TGTGCCAGCAGCCTAAATACCGACACTGAAGCTTTCTTT TRBJ1-1 NA TRBV7-3 NA
CASSSSGVYETQYF TGTGCCAGTAGTTCCTCAGGGGTATATGAGACCCAGTACTTC TRBJ2-5 few TRBV19 NA
CAYIQGASNEKLFF TGTGCCTACATACAGGGGGCAAGTAATGAAAAACTGTTTTTT TRBJ1-4 NA TRBV30 TRBD1
CASSSASTATAEAFF TGTGCCAGCAGCTCCGCTTCGACAGCTACCGCTGAAGCTTTCTTT TRBJ1-1 few TRBV7-3 NA
CASSVQAGANTGELFF TGTGCCAGCAGCGTCCAGGCGGGGGCGAACACCGGGGAGCTGTTTTTT TRBJ2-2 NA TRBV9 TRBD2
CASGPGNTDTQYF TGTGCCAGCGGCCCCGGGAACACAGATACGCAGTATTTT TRBJ2-3 NA TRBV6-1 NA
CASSPPNQPQHF TGTGCCAGCAGTCCCCCGAATCAGCCCCAGCATTTT TRBJ1-5 few TRBV28 NA
CASSSGLAAEGWETQYF TGTGCCAGCTCATCCGGACTAGCGGCTGAGGGTTGGGAGACCCAGTACTTC TRBJ2-5 few TRBV18 TRBD2
CASSLFSEGREQFF TGTGCCAGCAGCTTATTTTCGGAGGGCCGGGAGCAGTTCTTC TRBJ2-1 few TRBV7-2 NA
CSVVRQGTLGELFF TGCAGCGTTGTGAGACAGGGGACTCTCGGGGAGCTGTTTTTT TRBJ2-2 few TRBV29-1 TRBD1
CASRKTGANTGELFF TGTGCCAGCAGAAAAACAGGGGCTAACACCGGGGAGCTGTTTTTT TRBJ2-2 once TRBV9 TRBD1
CASSQAGDLRSYGYTF TGCGCCAGCAGCCAAGCGGGGGACCTCCGAAGCTATGGCTACACCTTC TRBJ1-2 few TRBV4-1 NA
CASSETGPRTGNTIYF TGCGCCAGCTCGGAGACAGGGCCACGTACTGGAAACACCATATATTTT TRBJ1-3 few TRBV5-1 TRBD1
CATSRARSGRAWYTQYF TGTGCCACCAGCAGAGCGAGGAGCGGGAGGGCCTGGTATACGCAGTATTTT TRBJ2-3 NA TRBV15 TRBD2
CASSAARLAAHDEQYF TGTGCCAGCAGCGCCGCGAGACTAGCGGCCCACGACGAGCAGTACTTC TRBJ2-7 NA TRBV2 TRBD2
CASSEGRLAGPFYEQYF TGTGCCAGCAGCGAAGGTAGACTAGCGGGACCCTTCTACGAGCAGTACTTC TRBJ2-7 few TRBV4-2 TRBD2
CASSQSKFGGNEQFF TGCGCCAGCAGTCAATCAAAGTTTGGCGGGAATGAGCAGTTCTTC TRBJ2-1 few TRBV23-1 NA
CASSGTSGSARDTQYF TGTGCCAGCAGCGGGACTAGCGGGAGCGCACGAGATACGCAGTATTTT TRBJ2-3 few TRBV5-4 TRBD2
CASRGGYTEAFF TGTGCCAGTAGAGGGGGTTACACTGAAGCTTTCTTT TRBJ1-1 NA TRBV19 NA
CASSSGQPGDEQFF TGTGCCAGCAGCTCGGGACAACCTGGGGATGAGCAGTTCTTC TRBJ2-1 NA TRBV7-9 NA
CASPGGQGTEAFF TGTGCCAGTCCGGGTGGCCAAGGCACTGAAGCTTTCTTT TRBJ1-1 NA TRBV28 NA
CASSLLGQTGELFF TGTGCCAGCAGCTTACTTGGACAGACCGGGGAGCTGTTTTTT TRBJ2-2 few TRBV11-3 NA
CSATGGIKTQYF TGCAGCGCAACAGGGGGAATAAAGACCCAGTACTTC TRBJ2-5 NA TRBV29-1 TRBD1
CSARQNEQFF TGCAGTGCTAGACAGAATGAGCAGTTCTTC TRBJ2-1 NA TRBV20-1 NA
CASSVGLGLPQHF TGTGCCAGCAGCGTAGGACTAGGGTTGCCCCAGCATTTT TRBJ1-5 NA TRBV9 NA
CSVEIVGGYEQYF TGCAGCGTTGAGATCGTGGGGGGCTACGAGCAGTACTTC TRBJ2-7 NA TRBV29-1 NA
CASSPPHSYNEQFF TGTGCCAGCAGCCCCCCGCATTCCTACAATGAGCAGTTCTTC TRBJ2-1 few TRBV5-6 NA
CASSETGSNQPQHF TGTGCCAGCAGCGAGACAGGGAGCAATCAGCCCCAGCATTTT TRBJ1-5 few TRBV9 TRBD1
CASSLGTSDEQYF TGCGCCAGCAGCTTGGGTACTAGCGACGAGCAGTACTTC TRBJ2-7 few TRBV5-1 TRBD2